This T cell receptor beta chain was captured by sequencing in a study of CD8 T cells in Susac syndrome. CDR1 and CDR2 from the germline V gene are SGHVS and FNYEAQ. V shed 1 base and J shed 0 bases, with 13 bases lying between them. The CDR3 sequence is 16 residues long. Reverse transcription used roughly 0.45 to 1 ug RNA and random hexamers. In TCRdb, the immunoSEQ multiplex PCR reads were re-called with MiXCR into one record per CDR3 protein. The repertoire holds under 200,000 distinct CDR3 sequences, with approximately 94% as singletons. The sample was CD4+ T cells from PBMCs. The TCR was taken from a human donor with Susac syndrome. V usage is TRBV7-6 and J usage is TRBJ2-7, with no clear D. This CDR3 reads CASSLDGSSSSYEQYF. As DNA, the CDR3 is TGTGCCAGCAGCTTAGATGGCAGCTCATCCTCCTACGAGCAGTACTTC.